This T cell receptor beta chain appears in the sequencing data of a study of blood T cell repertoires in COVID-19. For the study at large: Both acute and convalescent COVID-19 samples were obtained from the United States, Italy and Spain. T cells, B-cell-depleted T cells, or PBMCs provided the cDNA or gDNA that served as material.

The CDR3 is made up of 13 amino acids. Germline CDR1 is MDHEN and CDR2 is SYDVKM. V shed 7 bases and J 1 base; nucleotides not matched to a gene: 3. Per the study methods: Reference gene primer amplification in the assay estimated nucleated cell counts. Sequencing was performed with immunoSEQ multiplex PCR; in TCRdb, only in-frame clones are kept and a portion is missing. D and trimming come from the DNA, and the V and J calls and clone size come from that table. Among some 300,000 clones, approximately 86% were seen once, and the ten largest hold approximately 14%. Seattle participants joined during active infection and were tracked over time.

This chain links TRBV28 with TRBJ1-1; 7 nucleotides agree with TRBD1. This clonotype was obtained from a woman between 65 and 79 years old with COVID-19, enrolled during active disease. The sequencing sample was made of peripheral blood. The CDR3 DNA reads TGTGCCAGCAATGAGGGGGCGAACACTGAAGCTTTCTTT. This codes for CASNEGANTEAFF.